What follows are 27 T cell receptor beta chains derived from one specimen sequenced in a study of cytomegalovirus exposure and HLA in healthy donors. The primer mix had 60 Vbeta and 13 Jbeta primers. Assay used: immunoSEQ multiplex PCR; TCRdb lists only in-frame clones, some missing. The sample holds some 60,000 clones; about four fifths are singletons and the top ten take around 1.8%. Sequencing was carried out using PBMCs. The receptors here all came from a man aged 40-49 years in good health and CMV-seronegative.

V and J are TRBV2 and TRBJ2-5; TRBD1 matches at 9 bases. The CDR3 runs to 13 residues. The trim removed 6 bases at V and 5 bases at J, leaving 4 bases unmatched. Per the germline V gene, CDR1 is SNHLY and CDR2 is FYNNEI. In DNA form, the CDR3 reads TGTGCCAGCAGCCGGGACAGGGTGGAGACCCAGTACTTC. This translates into CASSRDRVETQYF.

The CDR3 region has the DNA TGTGCCAGCAGCCCTCGGACAGGGTTGGGGGCTAACTATGGCTACACCTTC. Its protein product is CASSPRTGLGANYGYTF. The chain recombines TRBV7-8 with TRBJ1-2; 8 bases are a match to TRBD1. With V trimmed by 5 bases and J by 0 bases, 11 bases remained unmatched. CDR1 and CDR2 (germline): SGHVS, FQNEAQ. The CDR3 is 17 residues long.

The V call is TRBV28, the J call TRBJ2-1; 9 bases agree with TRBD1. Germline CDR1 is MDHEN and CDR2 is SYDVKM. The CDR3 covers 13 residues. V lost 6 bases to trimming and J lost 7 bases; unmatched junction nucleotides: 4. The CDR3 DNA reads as TGTGCCAGCAGACGGGACAGGGTGAATGAGCAGTTCTTC. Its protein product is CASRRDRVNEQFF.

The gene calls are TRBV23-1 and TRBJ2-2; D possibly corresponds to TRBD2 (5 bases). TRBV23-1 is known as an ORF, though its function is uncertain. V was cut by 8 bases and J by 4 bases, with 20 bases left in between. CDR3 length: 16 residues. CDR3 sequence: CASRGPLATSTGELFF. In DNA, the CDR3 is TGCGCCAGCCGAGGGCCGTTAGCGACGAGCACCGGGGAGCTGTTTTTT.

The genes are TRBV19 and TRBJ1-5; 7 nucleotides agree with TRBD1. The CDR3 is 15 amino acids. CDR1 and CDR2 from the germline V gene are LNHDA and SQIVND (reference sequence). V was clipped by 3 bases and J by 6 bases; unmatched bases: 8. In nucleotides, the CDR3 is TGTGCCAGTAGTATTGGGTACAGGGGTGGTCAGCCCCAGCATTTT. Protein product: CASSIGYRGGQPQHF.

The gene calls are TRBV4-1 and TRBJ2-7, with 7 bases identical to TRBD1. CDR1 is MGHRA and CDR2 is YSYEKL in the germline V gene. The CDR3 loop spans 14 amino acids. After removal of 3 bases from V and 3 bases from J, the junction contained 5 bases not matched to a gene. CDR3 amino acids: CASSQGDSFYEQYF. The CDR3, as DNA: TGCGCCAGCAGCCAGGGGGACAGTTTCTACGAGCAGTACTTC.

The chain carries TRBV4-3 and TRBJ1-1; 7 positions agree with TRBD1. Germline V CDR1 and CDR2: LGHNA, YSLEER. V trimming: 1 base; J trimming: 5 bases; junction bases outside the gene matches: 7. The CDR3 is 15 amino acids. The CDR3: CASSQGDRVWTEAFF. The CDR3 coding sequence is TGCGCCAGCAGCCAAGGTGACAGGGTATGGACTGAAGCTTTCTTT.

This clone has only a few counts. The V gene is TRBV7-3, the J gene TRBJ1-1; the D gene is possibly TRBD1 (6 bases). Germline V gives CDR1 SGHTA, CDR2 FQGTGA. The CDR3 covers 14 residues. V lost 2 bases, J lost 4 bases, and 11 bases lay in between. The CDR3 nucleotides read TGTGCCAGCAGCTTATTGGGGGCTGGCACTGAAGCTTTCTTT. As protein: CASSLLGAGTEAFF.

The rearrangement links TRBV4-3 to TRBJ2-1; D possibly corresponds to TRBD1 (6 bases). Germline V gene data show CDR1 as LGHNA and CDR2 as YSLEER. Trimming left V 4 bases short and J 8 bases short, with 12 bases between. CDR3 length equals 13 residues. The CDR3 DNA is TGCGCCAGCAGCCCCCTACAGGGTGATGAGCAGTTCTTC. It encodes CASSPLQGDEQFF.

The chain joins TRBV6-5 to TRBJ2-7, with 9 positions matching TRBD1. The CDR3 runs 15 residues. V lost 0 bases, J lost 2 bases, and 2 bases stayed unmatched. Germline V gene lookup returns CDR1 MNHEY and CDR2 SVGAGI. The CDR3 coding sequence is TGTGCCAGCAGTTACTCTCGGACAGGGGCCTACGAGCAGTACGTC. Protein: CASSYSRTGAYEQYV.

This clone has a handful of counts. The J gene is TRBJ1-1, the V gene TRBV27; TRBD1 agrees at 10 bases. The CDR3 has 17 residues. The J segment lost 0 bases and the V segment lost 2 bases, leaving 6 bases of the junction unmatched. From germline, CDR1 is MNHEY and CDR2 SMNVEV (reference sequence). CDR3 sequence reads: CASSLGRQGAMNTEAFF. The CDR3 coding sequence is TGTGCCAGCAGTTTAGGGCGACAGGGGGCGATGAACACTGAAGCTTTCTTT.

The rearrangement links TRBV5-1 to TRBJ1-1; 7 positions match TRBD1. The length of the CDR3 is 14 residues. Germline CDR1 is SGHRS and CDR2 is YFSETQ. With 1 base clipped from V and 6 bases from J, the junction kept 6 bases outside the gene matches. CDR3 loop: CASSLLRGLPEAFF. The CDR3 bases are TGCGCCAGCAGCTTGCTCAGGGGGTTGCCTGAAGCTTTCTTT.

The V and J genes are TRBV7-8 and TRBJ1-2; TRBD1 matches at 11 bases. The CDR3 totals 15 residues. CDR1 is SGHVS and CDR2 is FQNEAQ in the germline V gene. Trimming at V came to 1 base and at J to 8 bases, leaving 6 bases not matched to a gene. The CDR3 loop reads CASSLGTGGVYGYTF. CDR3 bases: TGTGCCAGCAGCTTAGGGACAGGGGGCGTGTACGGCTACACCTTC.

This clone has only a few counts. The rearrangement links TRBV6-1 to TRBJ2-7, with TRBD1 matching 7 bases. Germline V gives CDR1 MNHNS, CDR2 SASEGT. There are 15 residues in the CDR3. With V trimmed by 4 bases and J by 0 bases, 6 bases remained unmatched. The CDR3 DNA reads TGTGCCAGCAGTGCTGAGGGGGCCAGCTCCTACGAGCAGTACGTC. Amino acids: CASSAEGASSYEQYV.

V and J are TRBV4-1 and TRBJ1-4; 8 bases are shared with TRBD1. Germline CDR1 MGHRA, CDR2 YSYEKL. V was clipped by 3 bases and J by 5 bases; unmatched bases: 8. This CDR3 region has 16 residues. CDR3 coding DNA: TGCGCCAGCAGCCAGGGGTTTGGGACAGGAAATGAAAAACTGTTTTTT. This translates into CASSQGFGTGNEKLFF.

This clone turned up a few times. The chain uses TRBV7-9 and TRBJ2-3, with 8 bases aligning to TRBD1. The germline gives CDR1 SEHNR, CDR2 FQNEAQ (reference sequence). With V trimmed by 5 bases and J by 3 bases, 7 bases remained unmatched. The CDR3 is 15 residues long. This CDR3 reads CASSPGQGETDTQYF. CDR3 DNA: TGTGCCAGCAGCCCTGGACAGGGCGAGACAGATACGCAGTATTTT. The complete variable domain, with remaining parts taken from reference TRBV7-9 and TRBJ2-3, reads DTGVSQNPRHKITKRGQNVTFRCDPISEHNRLYWYRQTLGQGPEFLTYFQNEAQLEKSRLLSDRFSAERPKGSFSTLEIQRTEQGDSAMYLCASSPGQGETDTQYFGPGTRLTVL.

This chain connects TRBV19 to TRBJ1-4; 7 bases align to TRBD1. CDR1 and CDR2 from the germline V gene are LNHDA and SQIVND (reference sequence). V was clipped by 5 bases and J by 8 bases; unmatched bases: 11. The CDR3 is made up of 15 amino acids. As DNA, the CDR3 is TGTGCCAGTAGTCGCCGGGACAGTGCTTTGGAAAAACTGTTTTTT. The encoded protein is CASSRRDSALEKLFF.

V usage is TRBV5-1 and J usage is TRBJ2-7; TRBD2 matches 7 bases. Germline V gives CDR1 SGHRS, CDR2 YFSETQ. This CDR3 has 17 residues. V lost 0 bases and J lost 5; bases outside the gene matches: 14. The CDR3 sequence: CASSLDSTFRGRDEQYF. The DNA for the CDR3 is TGCGCCAGCAGCTTGGATTCGACGTTTCGGGGGAGGGACGAGCAGTACTTC.

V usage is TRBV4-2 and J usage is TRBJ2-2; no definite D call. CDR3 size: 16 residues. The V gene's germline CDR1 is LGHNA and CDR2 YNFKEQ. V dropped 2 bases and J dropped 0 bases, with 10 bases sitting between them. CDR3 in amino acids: CASSQIMAANTGELFF. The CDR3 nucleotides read TGTGCCAGCAGCCAAATAATGGCAGCGAACACCGGGGAGCTGTTTTTT.

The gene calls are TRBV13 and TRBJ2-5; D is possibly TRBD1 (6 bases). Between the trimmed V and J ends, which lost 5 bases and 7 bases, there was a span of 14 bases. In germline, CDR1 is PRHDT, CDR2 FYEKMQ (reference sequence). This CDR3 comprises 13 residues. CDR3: CASSPDRRMTQYF. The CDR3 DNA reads TGTGCCAGCAGCCCCGACAGGAGAATGACCCAGTACTTC.

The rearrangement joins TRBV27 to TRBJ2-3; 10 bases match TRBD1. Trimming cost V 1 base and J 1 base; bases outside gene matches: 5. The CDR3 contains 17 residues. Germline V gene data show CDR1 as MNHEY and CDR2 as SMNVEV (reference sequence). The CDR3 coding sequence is TGTGCCAGCAGTTTATGGGGGGGGACAGGGGGCACAGATACGCAGTATTTT. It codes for CASSLWGGTGGTDTQYF.

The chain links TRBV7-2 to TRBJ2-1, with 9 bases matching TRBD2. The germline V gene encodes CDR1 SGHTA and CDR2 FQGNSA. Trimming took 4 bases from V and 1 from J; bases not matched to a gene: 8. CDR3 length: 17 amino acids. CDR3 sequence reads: CASSSQWAGGSYNEQFF. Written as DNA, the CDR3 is TGTGCCAGCAGCTCCCAATGGGCGGGGGGGTCCTACAATGAGCAGTTCTTC.

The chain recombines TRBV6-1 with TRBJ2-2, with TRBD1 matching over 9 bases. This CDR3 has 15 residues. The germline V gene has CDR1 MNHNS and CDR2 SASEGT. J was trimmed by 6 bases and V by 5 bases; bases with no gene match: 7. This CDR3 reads CASSWDRAEAGELFF. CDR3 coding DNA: TGTGCCAGCAGTTGGGACAGGGCTGAGGCCGGGGAGCTGTTTTTT.

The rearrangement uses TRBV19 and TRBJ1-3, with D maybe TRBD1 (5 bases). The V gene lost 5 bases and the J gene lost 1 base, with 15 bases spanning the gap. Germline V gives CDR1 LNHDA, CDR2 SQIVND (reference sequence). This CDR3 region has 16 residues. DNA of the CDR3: TGTGCCAGTAGTTTTGGAGGGGATCATTCTGGAAACACCATATATTTT. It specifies CASSFGGDHSGNTIYF.

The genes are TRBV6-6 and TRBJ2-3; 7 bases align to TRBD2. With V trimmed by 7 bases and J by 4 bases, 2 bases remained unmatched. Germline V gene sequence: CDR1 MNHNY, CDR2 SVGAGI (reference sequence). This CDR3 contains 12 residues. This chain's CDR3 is CASTGGADTQYF. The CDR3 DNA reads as TGTGCCAGCACTGGGGGGGCAGATACGCAGTATTTT.

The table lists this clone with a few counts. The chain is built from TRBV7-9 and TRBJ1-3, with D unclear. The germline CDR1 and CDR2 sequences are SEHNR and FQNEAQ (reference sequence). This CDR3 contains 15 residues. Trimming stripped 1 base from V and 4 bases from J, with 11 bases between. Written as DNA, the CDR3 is TGTGCCAGCAGCTTAGAGTCCGGTAACGGAAACACCATATATTTT. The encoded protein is CASSLESGNGNTIYF.

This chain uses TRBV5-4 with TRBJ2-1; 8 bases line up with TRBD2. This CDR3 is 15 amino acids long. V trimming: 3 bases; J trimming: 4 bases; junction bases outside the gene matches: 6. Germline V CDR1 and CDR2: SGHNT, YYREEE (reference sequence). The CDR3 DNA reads TGTGCCAGCAGCTCCGGGAGGGGGGATTACAATGAGCAGTTCTTC. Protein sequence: CASSSGRGDYNEQFF.